Each of the 23 T cell receptor beta chains below was sequenced from the same sample in a study of T cells after somatic rescue of genetic block. Method: immunoSEQ multiplex PCR; TCRdb's copy keeps in-frame clones and lacks some. Of approximately 110,000 clones listed, over 80% are singletons. Sequencing was performed on peripheral blood mononuclear cells (PBMCs). The receptor source for this set is a woman aged 18 to 35.

The chain employs TRBV28 and TRBJ1-1, with TRBD1 as a possible D gene (5 bases). This CDR3 has 13 residues. The germline gives CDR1 MDHEN, CDR2 SYDVKM. The germline V and J ends were trimmed by 4 bases and 5 bases, with 11 bases remaining between them. The CDR3 loop reads CASSSRVGTEAFF. CDR3 DNA: TGTGCCAGCAGTTCCAGGGTCGGAACTGAAGCTTTCTTT. The full variable domain, completed using reference TRBV28 and TRBJ1-1, is DVKVTQSSRYLVKRTGEKVFLECVQDMDHENMFWYRQDPGLGLRLIYFSYDVKMKEKGDIPEGYSVSREKKERFSLILESASTNQTSMYLCASSSRVGTEAFFGQGTRLTVV.

The gene calls are TRBV5-4 and TRBJ1-1; 12 bases are shared with TRBD1. Germline CDR1 is SGHNT and CDR2 is YYREEE (reference sequence). The CDR3 loop spans 15 amino acids. V dropped 9 bases and J dropped 1; count of bases not matched to a gene: 7. CDR3: CATRGQGASNTEAFF. The CDR3 nucleotides read TGTGCCACTAGGGGACAGGGGGCTTCGAACACTGAAGCTTTCTTT.

The chain uses TRBV6-1 and TRBJ1-1; D gene unclear. Trimming pared 8 bases from V and 1 base from J, leaving 11 bases between. The CDR3 consists of 13 residues. The germline gives CDR1 MNHNS, CDR2 SASEGT. CDR3 DNA: TGTGCCAGCGAACCCCGACGGAACACTGAAGCTTTCTTT. Translation: CASEPRRNTEAFF.

This sequence joins TRBV18 and TRBJ2-7, with 10 bases aligning to TRBD1. In germline, CDR1 is KGHSH, CDR2 LQKENI. The CDR3 has 14 amino acids. Germline trimming cut 4 bases from V and 3 bases from J; bases unmatched to any gene: 3. As DNA, the CDR3 is TGTGCCAGCTCACTACGGGACAGGGGCTACGAGCAGTACTTC. Its protein is CASSLRDRGYEQYF.

The rearrangement uses TRBV29-1 and TRBJ2-7; TRBD2 matches 8 bases. The J segment lost 5 bases and the V segment lost 7 bases, leaving 10 bases of the junction unmatched. The CDR3 is 13 amino acids. Germline CDR1 and CDR2: SQVTM and ANQGSEA. CDR3 loop: CSAAGGASNEQYF. The CDR3 bases are TGCAGCGCCGCCGGGGGGGCCTCTAACGAGCAGTACTTC.

This chain connects TRBV27 to TRBJ2-1, with no clear D. CDR1 MNHEY and CDR2 SMNVEV come from the germline V gene (reference sequence). The CDR3 consists of 12 residues. Trimming shortened V by 9 bases and J by 2 bases, and 8 bases separated the two germline ends. CDR3 region: CASSRAYNEQFF. CDR3 DNA sequence: TGTGCCAGTTCCCGAGCCTACAATGAGCAGTTCTTC.

J is TRBJ1-1 and V is TRBV11-2; possibly TRBD1 for D (5 bases). Germline values: CDR1 SGHAT, CDR2 FQNNGV. V was clipped by 0 bases and J by 11 bases, with 13 bases between them. This CDR3 is built from 13 residues. CDR3 sequence: CASSLDPRVGAFF. CDR3 bases: TGTGCCAGCAGCTTAGACCCCAGGGTAGGCGCTTTCTTT.

V is TRBV28 and J is TRBJ1-5; D is perhaps TRBD1 (6 bases). With 10 bases removed from V and 1 base from J, the gap between germline ends came to 11 bases. The CDR3 totals 13 residues. Germline V lookup: CDR1 MDHEN, CDR2 SYDVKM. The CDR3 is CATRGGSNQPQHF. Written as DNA, the CDR3 is TGTGCCACCAGGGGAGGGAGCAATCAGCCCCAGCATTTT.

CDR3 nucleotide sequence: TGTGCCAGCAGCTCCCTAGGGAATGAGCAGTTCTTC. Translation: CASSSLGNEQFF. The genes are TRBV13 and TRBJ2-1, with D unresolved. The length of the CDR3 is 12 residues. Trimming removed 4 bases at V and 7 bases at J, with 8 bases between. Looked up from germline, CDR1 is PRHDT and CDR2 is FYEKMQ (reference sequence).

A word on this clone: The same CDR3 also results from other DNA sequences found in this sample. The chain uses TRBV7-2 and TRBJ1-2; TRBD1 aligns across 11 bases. This CDR3 spans 13 amino acids. Germline assignment: CDR1 SGHTA and CDR2 FQGNSA. V dropped 4 bases and J dropped 8; count of bases not matched to a gene: 3. CDR3 in DNA: TGTGCCAGCAGCTCGGACAGGGGGCACGGCTACACCTTC. This encodes CASSSDRGHGYTF.

Turning to this clone: Germline and junction disagree at one end, which may indicate a read error. The chain employs TRBV7-8 and TRBJ1-1; D is unresolved. Germline V gives CDR1 SGHVS, CDR2 FQNEAQ. The CDR3 runs 11 residues. The DNA of the CDR3 is TGTGCCAGCAGGTCCCAAGGGTACGTATCCTTT. As protein: CASRSQGYVSF.

The V call is TRBV7-2, the J call TRBJ2-7; no clear D gene. The CDR3 spans 15 residues. Trimming removed 4 bases from V and 2 bases from J, with 15 bases in between. Per germline, CDR1 SGHTA and CDR2 FQGNSA. The CDR3 protein is CASSSYRAAPYEQYF. The CDR3, as DNA: TGTGCCAGCAGCTCGTACCGGGCGGCCCCCTACGAGCAGTACTTC.

The gene calls are TRBV19 and TRBJ1-2; 7 bases map to TRBD1. CDR3 size: 13 residues. V shed 7 bases, J shed 3 bases, and the junction held 5 bases outside the gene matches. Germline CDR1 LNHDA, CDR2 SQIVND (reference sequence). CDR3 coding DNA: TGTGCCAGTACGACAGGGAGGGACTATGGCTACACCTTC. Encoded protein: CASTTGRDYGYTF.

This chain connects TRBV5-8 to TRBJ1-3, with D unclear. Germline V CDR1 and CDR2: SGHTS, YDEGEE. There are 13 residues in the CDR3. V gave up 1 base and J gave up 0 bases, with 2 bases separating them. The CDR3 bases are TGTGCCAGCAGCTTGATCTCTGGAAACACCATATATTTT. This sequence encodes CASSLISGNTIYF.

The J gene is TRBJ1-5, the V gene TRBV6-6; D is unclear. V was shortened by 5 bases and J by 3 bases, with 11 bases between the two germline ends. Germline CDR1 MNHNY, CDR2 SVGAGI (reference sequence). The CDR3 is 14 amino acids. The CDR3 here is CASSLTLLNQPQHF. As DNA, the CDR3 is TGTGCCAGCAGTCTTACATTGCTCAATCAGCCCCAGCATTTT.

The chain joins TRBV5-1 to TRBJ2-7, with TRBD1 as a possible D gene (6 bases). This CDR3 spans 15 amino acids. V shed 3 bases and J shed 3 bases, with 16 bases lying between them. CDR1 and CDR2 (germline): SGHRS, YFSETQ. CDR3 DNA: TGCGCCAGCAGCTCATTTCCGGGACAAGGCTACGAGCAGTACTTC. It translates to CASSSFPGQGYEQYF. Looking up the rest from reference TRBV5-1 and TRBJ2-7 gives the full variable domain: KAGVTQTPRYLIKTRGQQVTLSCSPISGHRSVSWYQQTPGQGLQFLFEYFSETQRNKGNFPGRFSGRQFSNSRSEMNVSTLELGDSALYLCASSSFPGQGYEQYFGPGTRLTVT.

The chain links TRBV4-2 to TRBJ1-2, with D maybe TRBD1 (5 bases). Trimming pared 0 bases from V and 14 bases from J, leaving 19 bases between. The CDR3 has 14 residues. Germline V gene data show CDR1 as LGHNA and CDR2 as YNFKEQ. The CDR3, as DNA: TGTGCCAGCAGCCAAGATTTTGGTGGGGGAGGACCGACCTTC. This gives the protein CASSQDFGGGGPTF.

The chain carries TRBV18 and TRBJ1-2; D gene unclear. The CDR3 sequence is 14 residues long. CDR1 KGHSH and CDR2 LQKENI come from the germline V gene. Trimming stripped 2 bases from V and 0 bases from J, with 7 bases between. The DNA of the CDR3 is TGTGCCAGCTCACCAACGGAAGCTAACTATGGCTACACCTTC. Translating gives CASSPTEANYGYTF.

The CDR3 coding sequence is TGCGCCAGCAGCCAAGGTTCAGACAGGGTGACCTACGAGCAGTACTTC. Its translation is CASSQGSDRVTYEQYF. The chain employs TRBV4-1 and TRBJ2-7, with 7 bases lining up with TRBD1. Looked up from germline, CDR1 is MGHRA and CDR2 is YSYEKL. This CDR3 is built from 16 residues. V lost 1 base to trimming and J lost 2 bases; unmatched junction nucleotides: 8.

J is TRBJ2-1 and V is TRBV29-1; TRBD1 matches at 11 bases. Germline values: CDR1 SQVTM, CDR2 ANQGSEA. Trimming at V came to 1 base and at J to 5 bases, leaving 10 bases not matched to a gene. CDR3 length: 17 residues. This chain's CDR3 is CSVEGRAGTGGNNEQFF. DNA for the CDR3: TGCAGCGTTGAAGGGAGAGCCGGGACAGGGGGGAACAATGAGCAGTTCTTC.

This rearrangement joins TRBV5-1 to TRBJ2-3; D remains unclear. V was trimmed by 1 base and J by 2 bases, leaving 2 bases between them. The germline gives CDR1 SGHRS, CDR2 YFSETQ. The CDR3 totals 12 residues. This chain's CDR3 is CASSLPTDTQYF. The CDR3 DNA follows: TGCGCCAGCAGCTTGCCCACAGATACGCAGTATTTT.

This chain joins TRBV5-1 and TRBJ2-2; D may be TRBD1 (6 bases). Trimming took off 9 bases at V and 2 bases at J, with 17 bases between the two ends. The CDR3 spans 15 residues. Germline V gives CDR1 SGHRS, CDR2 YFSETQ. This chain's CDR3 is CATRHGTPNTGELFF. The CDR3 nucleotides are TGCGCCACCAGACACGGGACACCCAACACCGGGGAGCTGTTTTTT.

The chain combines TRBV7-3 with TRBJ2-1, with D uncertain. This CDR3 spans 13 amino acids. Germline CDR1 SGHTA, CDR2 FQGTGA. V shed 4 bases and J shed 6 bases, with 10 bases lying between them. CDR3 coding DNA: TGTGCCAGCAGCTCGCCCGGGTTCAATGAGCAGTTCTTC. The encoded protein is CASSSPGFNEQFF.